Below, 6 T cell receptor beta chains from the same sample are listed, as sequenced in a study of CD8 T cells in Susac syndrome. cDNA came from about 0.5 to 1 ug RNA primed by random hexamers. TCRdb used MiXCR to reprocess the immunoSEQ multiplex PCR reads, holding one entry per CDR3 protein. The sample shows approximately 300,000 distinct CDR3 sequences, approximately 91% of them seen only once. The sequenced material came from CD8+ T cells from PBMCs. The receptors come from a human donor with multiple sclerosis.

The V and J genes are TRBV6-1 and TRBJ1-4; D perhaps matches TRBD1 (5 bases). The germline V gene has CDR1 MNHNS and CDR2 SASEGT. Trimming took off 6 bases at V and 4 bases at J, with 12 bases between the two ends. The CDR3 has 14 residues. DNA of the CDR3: TGTGCCAGCAGCTTTGGGACCGTTAATGAAAAACTGTTTTTT. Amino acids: CASSFGTVNEKLFF.

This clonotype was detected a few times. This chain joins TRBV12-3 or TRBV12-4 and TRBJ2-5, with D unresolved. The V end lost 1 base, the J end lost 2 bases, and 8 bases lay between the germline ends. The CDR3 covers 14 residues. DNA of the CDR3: TGTGCCAGCAGTTTAGTAGGGCCGCAAGAGACCCAGTACTTC. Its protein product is CASSLVGPQETQYF.

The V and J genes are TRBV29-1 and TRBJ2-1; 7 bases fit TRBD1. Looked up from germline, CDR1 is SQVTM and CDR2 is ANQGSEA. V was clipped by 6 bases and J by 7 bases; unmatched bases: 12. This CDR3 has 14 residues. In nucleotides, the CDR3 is TGCAGCGTCGTGCCACAGGGGAAGGGAAATGAGCAGTTCTTC. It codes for CSVVPQGKGNEQFF.

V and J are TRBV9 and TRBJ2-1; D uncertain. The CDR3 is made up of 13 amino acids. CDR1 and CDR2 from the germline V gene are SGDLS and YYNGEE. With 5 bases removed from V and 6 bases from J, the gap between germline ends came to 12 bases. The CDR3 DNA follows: TGTGCCAGCAGGGACCTCACGAGCAATGAGCAGTTCTTC. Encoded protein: CASRDLTSNEQFF.

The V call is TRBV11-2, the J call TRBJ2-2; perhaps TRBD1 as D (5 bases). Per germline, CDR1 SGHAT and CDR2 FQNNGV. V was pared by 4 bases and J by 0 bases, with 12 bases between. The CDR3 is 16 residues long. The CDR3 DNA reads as TGTGCCAGCAGCTCCTCTCGGACATCGAACACCGGGGAGCTGTTTTTT. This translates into CASSSSRTSNTGELFF.

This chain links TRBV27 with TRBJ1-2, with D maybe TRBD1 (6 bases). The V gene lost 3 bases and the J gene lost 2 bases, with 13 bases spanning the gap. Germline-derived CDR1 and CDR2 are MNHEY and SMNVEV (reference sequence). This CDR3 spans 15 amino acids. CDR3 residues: CASSLAGDRNYGYTF. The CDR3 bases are TGTGCCAGCAGTTTGGCAGGGGATCGGAACTATGGCTACACCTTC.